The next 21 T cell receptor beta chains were all read from a single sample in a study of T-cell memory formation after mild COVID-19. TCRdb re-called the 5' RACE reads through MiXCR, storing one row per CDR3 protein. This table has some 350,000 distinct CDR3 sequences, about 16% appearing once. Sequenced material: PBMCs or a T cell subset sorted from them (not recorded which). The source of these receptors is a man in his late teens or twenties who had mild COVID-19 (a few samples of this study predate the infection). Cell type and time point are not known.

This clonotype has a count of ten or more. CDR3 sequence reads: CASSSGNYGYTF. In DNA, the CDR3 is TGTGCCAGCAGTTCGGGGAACTATGGCTACACCTTC. J is TRBJ1-2 and V is TRBV12-3 or TRBV12-4; no firm D call. The CDR3 has 12 amino acids. Between the trimmed V and J ends, which lost 4 bases and 2 bases, there was a span of 5 bases.

This clonotype was counted at least ten times. V usage is TRBV6-5 and J usage is TRBJ2-7, with 7 positions matching TRBD1. This CDR3 spans 13 amino acids. CDR1 is MNHEY, CDR2 SVGAGI, per germline. The ends lost 6 bases at V and 0 bases at J; junction bases unmatched: 2. As DNA, the CDR3 is TGTGCCAGCAGGGGGACAGCCTCCTACGAGCAGTACTTC. It encodes CASRGTASYEQYF.

The chain recombines TRBV7-2 with TRBJ1-3, with 9 positions matching TRBD1. There are 14 residues in the CDR3. V gave up 5 bases and J gave up 4 bases; unmatched junction bases: 3. The germline gives CDR1 SGHTA, CDR2 FQGNSA. The CDR3 DNA reads as TGTGCCAGCAGCCCCGGACAGGGGGGAAACACCATATATTTT. Protein product: CASSPGQGGNTIYF.

This clonotype appeared a few times. The CDR3 nucleotides are TGTGCCAGCAGTCCTAGCGGGGGAGCGCGCACAGATACGCAGTATTTT. It translates to CASSPSGGARTDTQYF. The chain combines TRBV7-9 with TRBJ2-3, with 10 bases that match TRBD2. V trimming: 6 bases; J trimming: 1 base; junction bases outside the gene matches: 7. Germline CDR1 reads SEHNR; CDR2 reads FQNEAQ (reference sequence). The CDR3 is 16 amino acids.

This clonotype has only a few counts. The rearrangement joins TRBV7-2 to TRBJ2-1; TRBD2 is a possible D gene (7 bases). Germline CDR1 is SGHTA and CDR2 is FQGNSA. The CDR3 length is 16 residues. Trimming pared 1 base from V and 3 bases from J, leaving 13 bases between. The CDR3 coding sequence is TGTGCCAGCAGCTTAGTTGCGGGGGCCTTCTACAATGAGCAGTTCTTC. This codes for CASSLVAGAFYNEQFF.

The V and J genes are TRBV14 and TRBJ1-3; D unclear. Trimming took 4 bases from V and 4 from J, leaving 8 bases between them. The CDR3 consists of 13 residues. Germline CDR1 reads SGHDN; CDR2 reads FVKESK. CDR3 sequence (DNA): TGTGCCAGCAGCCCGGGGATCGGAAACACCATATATTTT. Residues: CASSPGIGNTIYF.

The rearrangement joins TRBV20-1 to TRBJ2-4; possible D gene TRBD1, 5 bases. This CDR3 has 16 residues. CDR1 DFQATT and CDR2 SNEGSKA come from the germline V gene (reference sequence). V was clipped by 6 bases and J by 4 bases, with 22 bases between them. The CDR3 nucleotides are TGCAGTGCCCCCCCCCAGGGAATCTCTGTTAAAAACATTCAGTACTTC. Translating gives CSAPPQGISVKNIQYF.

The chain uses TRBV11-2 and TRBJ2-3, with a tentative D call TRBD1 (5 bases). V was clipped by 5 bases and J by 0 bases, with 12 bases between them. The V gene's germline CDR1 is SGHAT and CDR2 FQNNGV. The CDR3 consists of 15 residues. The CDR3 sequence: CASSTQDTSTDTQYF. CDR3 sequence (DNA): TGTGCCAGCAGCACCCAGGACACTAGCACAGATACGCAGTATTTT. Supplemented by reference TRBV11-2 and TRBJ2-3, the full variable domain reads EAGVAQSPRYKIIEKRQSVAFWCNPISGHATLYWYQQILGQGPKLLIQFQNNGVVDDSQLPKDRFSAERLKGVDSTLKIQPAKLEDSAVYLCASSTQDTSTDTQYFGPGTRLTVL.

This clonotype was seen more than once but under ten times. This chain joins TRBV4-1 and TRBJ1-1; no clear D. The CDR3 is 15 residues long. V dropped 4 bases and J dropped 1 base, with 13 bases sitting between them. Germline V gene lookup returns CDR1 MGHRA and CDR2 YSYEKL. The CDR3 sequence: CASSPLVPRNTEAFF. The CDR3 nucleotides are TGCGCCAGCAGCCCCCTAGTCCCAAGGAACACTGAAGCTTTCTTT.

The chain is built from TRBV19 and TRBJ2-1; D is perhaps TRBD1 or TRBD2 (5 bases each). Germline assignment: CDR1 LNHDA and CDR2 SQIVND (reference sequence). The CDR3 has 13 residues. V was cut by 6 bases and J by 6 bases, with 12 bases left in between. The CDR3 is CASSRGTPNEQFF. CDR3 nucleotides: TGTGCCAGTAGCCGAGGGACCCCCAATGAGCAGTTCTTC. Based on the CDR3 plus reference TRBV19 and TRBJ2-1, the full variable domain is DGGITQSPKYLFRKEGQNVTLSCEQNLNHDAMYWYRQDPGQGLRLIYYSQIVNDFQKGDIAEGYSVSREKKESFPLTVTSAQKNPTAFYLCASSRGTPNEQFFGPGTRLTVL.

This clonotype was recorded at least ten times. V is TRBV20-1 and J is TRBJ2-2; 12 nucleotides match TRBD2. CDR1 and CDR2 from the germline V gene are DFQATT and SNEGSKA (reference sequence). V lost 1 base and J lost 4; bases outside the gene matches: 7. The CDR3 covers 17 residues. The CDR3 region has the DNA TGCAGTGCTAGAGGTCCTAGCGGGGGGGCCGGCACCGGGGAGCTGTTTTTT. Its translation: CSARGPSGGAGTGELFF.

This clonotype showed up just a few times. V and J are TRBV4-3 and TRBJ2-3; TRBD2 agrees at 14 bases. The J segment lost 5 bases and the V segment lost 4 bases, leaving 5 bases of the junction unmatched. The CDR3 sequence is 16 residues long. From germline, CDR1 is LGHNA and CDR2 YSLEER. CDR3 amino acids: CASSLSGLAGEDTQYF. CDR3 coding DNA: TGCGCCAGCAGCCTTTCGGGACTAGCGGGAGAAGATACGCAGTATTTT.

This clonotype was seen only a few times. The chain has TRBV7-2 and TRBJ1-2; D gene unclear. The germline V gene has CDR1 SGHTA and CDR2 FQGNSA. The CDR3 consists of 13 residues. V lost 1 base to trimming and J lost 8 bases, with 11 bases between them. The CDR3 coding sequence is TGTGCCAGCAGCTTAGGGCAGCTGGGGGGCTACACCTTC. It encodes CASSLGQLGGYTF.

CDR3 protein: CASSPGSGYTF. Written as DNA, the CDR3 is TGTGCCAGCAGCCCCGGAAGCGGCTACACCTTC. The J gene is TRBJ1-2, the V gene TRBV7-9; unclear D gene. This CDR3 is 11 amino acids long. V was cut by 5 bases and J by 8 bases, with 9 bases left in between. Germline CDR1 SEHNR, CDR2 FQNEAQ (reference sequence).

This chain joins TRBV20-1 and TRBJ1-1; D might be TRBD1 (5 bases). CDR3 length: 13 amino acids. CDR1 and CDR2 (germline): DFQATT, SNEGSKA (reference sequence). V lost 2 bases to trimming and J lost 3 bases, with 10 bases between them. The CDR3: CSARPGAHTEAFF. The CDR3 DNA follows: TGCAGTGCTAGACCCGGGGCCCACACTGAAGCTTTCTTT.

The chain carries TRBV24-1 and TRBJ2-5; a possible D gene is TRBD2 (6 bases). Trimming took 5 bases from V and 4 from J, leaving 22 bases between them. From germline, CDR1 is KGHDR and CDR2 SFDVKD. The CDR3 consists of 17 residues. DNA of the CDR3: TGTGCCACCAGTGCCCCCCGGGGCACTGGAGCGGGAGAGACCCAGTACTTC. Amino acid sequence: CATSAPRGTGAGETQYF.

This clonotype was seen only a few times. The genes are TRBV3-2 and TRBJ1-1; the table's D call, TRBD1, has no DNA check behind it. TRBV3-2 is recorded as a pseudogene. The CDR3 sequence is 14 residues long. CDR3 protein: CASSHTYSGAEAFF. The CDR3 DNA sequence: TGTGCCAGCAGCCATACATACTCGGGGGCTGAAGCTTTCTTT.

The chain employs TRBV4-3 and TRBJ2-1; 7 nucleotides match TRBD2. The CDR3 runs to 14 residues. Germline trimming cut 0 bases from V and 8 bases from J; bases unmatched to any gene: 4. Germline V CDR1 and CDR2: LGHNA, YSLEER. In DNA, the CDR3 is TGCGCCAGCAGCCAAGACGGGACTATGCATGAGCAGTTCTTC. Protein: CASSQDGTMHEQFF.

This clonotype turned up a few times. This chain uses TRBV5-1 with TRBJ2-1, with 9 bases aligning to TRBD1. V was pared by 7 bases and J by 8 bases, with 10 bases of the junction left unmatched. The CDR3 loop spans 14 amino acids. Germline CDR1 reads SGHRS; CDR2 reads YFSETQ. For the CDR3, the DNA is TGCGCCAGCGAAAGAACGGGACAGGGAGATGAGCAGTTCTTC. Its translation: CASERTGQGDEQFF.

The chain employs TRBV29-1 and TRBJ2-7; no clear D gene. This CDR3 contains 14 residues. Per the germline V gene, CDR1 is SQVTM and CDR2 is ANQGSEA. V lost 6 bases and J lost 2, with 17 bases in between. CDR3 region: CSVPGLCEPYEQYV. The CDR3 coding sequence is TGCAGCGTCCCCGGCCTATGCGAGCCCTACGAGCAGTACGTC.

The chain couples TRBV11-2 to TRBJ2-7; maybe TRBD1 (5 bases). The CDR3 totals 14 residues. V shed 5 bases and J shed 2 bases, with 13 bases lying between them. Germline lookup yields CDR1 SGHAT and CDR2 FQNNGV. The CDR3 sequence: CASSTPRRAYEQYF. CDR3 nucleotide sequence: TGTGCCAGCAGCACTCCGCGCAGGGCCTACGAGCAGTACTTC.